These 17 T cell receptor beta chains share one sample of origin, sequenced in a study of beta chain features in type 1 diabetes. The whole isolated RNA underwent reverse transcription, so sequencing captured expressed TCRB transcripts. This table comes from immunoSEQ multiplex PCR, and its TCRdb copy is limited to in-frame clones, with some not included. Among 200,000 to 250,000 clones listed, 9.5% to 13% were seen once. Sequencing used central memory CD4+ T cells from blood. These receptors came from a man aged 18 to 30 in good health.

V and J are TRBV6-5 and TRBJ2-1, with 8 bases lining up with TRBD2. The V segment lost 4 bases and the J segment 4 bases; nucleotides outside the gene matches: 3. The CDR3 consists of 14 residues. Germline loops: CDR1 MNHEY, CDR2 SVGAGI. For the CDR3, the DNA is TGTGCCAGCAGTTCGGGACTAGGGTACAATGAGCAGTTCTTC. Translation: CASSSGLGYNEQFF.

The rearrangement joins TRBV29-1 to TRBJ2-7; 11 nucleotides agree with TRBD1. Trimming took 7 bases from V and 7 from J; bases not matched to a gene: 6. The CDR3 runs 12 residues. Germline lookup yields CDR1 SQVTM and CDR2 ANQGSEA. CDR3 nucleotide sequence: TGCAGCGCAGGACAGGGGGCTTGGGAGCAGTACTTC. Its translation is CSAGQGAWEQYF.

The chain couples TRBV7-2 to TRBJ2-6; D gene uncertain. The germline V and J ends were trimmed by 5 bases and 1 base, with 9 bases remaining between them. Germline loops: CDR1 SGHTA, CDR2 FQGNSA. The CDR3 consists of 15 residues. CDR3 in DNA: TGTGCCAGCAGCCCTGCCCGATCTGGGGCCAACGTCCTGACTTTC. Translated: CASSPARSGANVLTF. Together with reference TRBV7-2 and TRBJ2-6, the CDR3 gives the full variable domain: GAGVSQSPSNKVTEKGKDVELRCDPISGHTALYWYRQSLGQGLEFLIYFQGNSAPDKSGLPSDRFSAERTGGSVSTLTIQRTQQEDSAVYLCASSPARSGANVLTFGAGSRLTVL.

This clone was seen ten or more times. The chain has TRBV2 and TRBJ2-2; 10 nucleotides agree with TRBD2. Per germline, CDR1 SNHLY and CDR2 FYNNEI. This CDR3 is built from 19 residues. Trimming at V came to 11 bases and at J to 1 base, leaving 19 bases not matched to a gene. The DNA of the CDR3 is TGTGCCGCCAGCAGTGAATCCGTAAGGACTAGCGGGAACACCGGGGAGCTGTTTTTT. Translation gives CAASSESVRTSGNTGELFF.

This clone came up a few times. The rearrangement uses TRBV18 and TRBJ1-2; TRBD1 aligns across 7 bases. Looked up from germline, CDR1 is KGHSH and CDR2 is LQKENI. The CDR3 runs 17 residues. The trim removed 3 bases at V and 4 bases at J, leaving 14 bases unmatched. CDR3 sequence (DNA): TGTGCCAGCTCACCCGTCTCCTCCCGGGACAGTGTCTATGGCTACACCTTC. Amino acids: CASSPVSSRDSVYGYTF.

In the case of this clone: A far bigger clonotype differs at one base, so this is likely a read error. The chain has TRBV30 and TRBJ2-5; D remains unclear. Germline V gene data show CDR1 as GTSNPN and CDR2 as SVGIG (reference sequence). This CDR3 spans 13 amino acids. V lost 4 bases and J 5 bases, leaving 14 bases between the germline ends. In DNA, the CDR3 is TGTGCCTGGACATCTTTTGGCTACGAGACCCAGTACTTC. Its translation: CAWTSFGYETQYF.

Regarding this clone: Sequence at one end of the junction differs from germline and may be a read error. The chain links TRBV18 to TRBJ2-2; TRBD2 matches at 8 bases. From germline, CDR1 is KGHSH and CDR2 LQKENI. This CDR3 region has 16 residues. CDR3 protein: CASSPLAAGNTGELFF. The CDR3 DNA is TGTGCCAGCTCTCCACTAGCGGCCGGGAACACCGGGGAGCTGTTTTTT.

The chain joins TRBV2 to TRBJ2-1; D perhaps matches TRBD1 (6 bases). Germline V gives CDR1 SNHLY, CDR2 FYNNEI. V dropped 6 bases and J dropped 4 bases, with 13 bases sitting between them. The CDR3 has 14 amino acids. The CDR3 sequence: CASRWGPAYNEQFF. CDR3 nucleotide sequence: TGTGCCAGCAGATGGGGGCCGGCTTACAATGAGCAGTTCTTC. Drawing the rest from reference TRBV2 and TRBJ2-1, the complete variable domain is EPEVTQTPSHQVTQMGQEVILRCVPISNHLYFYWYRQILGQKVEFLVSFYNNEISEKSEIFDDQFSVERPDGSNFTLKIRSTKLEDSAMYFCASRWGPAYNEQFFGPGTRLTVL.

This clone was seen more than once but under ten times. The genes are TRBV30 and TRBJ2-2; D unresolved. Trimming took 4 bases from V and 4 from J, leaving 4 bases between them. Germline values: CDR1 GTSNPN, CDR2 SVGIG (reference sequence). This CDR3 has 11 residues. The CDR3 DNA sequence: TGTGCCTGGACCCGCACCGGGGAGCTGTTTTTT. It codes for CAWTRTGELFF.

The chain joins TRBV29-1 to TRBJ2-7; no clear D. The CDR3 length is 15 residues. Germline V CDR1 and CDR2: SQVTM, ANQGSEA. The V end was cut by 3 bases, the J end by 6 bases, with 21 bases between. The CDR3 loop is CSVEVSRRSGGEQYF. The CDR3 nucleotides read TGCAGCGTTGAGGTTAGCAGGAGATCGGGTGGCGAGCAGTACTTC.

The genes are TRBV5-1 and TRBJ2-7, with TRBD1 matching over 8 bases. The CDR3 extends over 15 amino acids. The V gene end was trimmed by 1 base and the J gene end by 7 bases; junction bases not matched to a gene: 10. Germline CDR1 is SGHRS and CDR2 is YFSETQ. Written as DNA, the CDR3 is TGCGCCAGCAGCTTGCTTATGGGGACAGGCAATGAGCAGTACTTC. Residues: CASSLLMGTGNEQYF.

This clone came up a few times. The chain employs TRBV4-1 and TRBJ2-7; TRBD2 is a possible D gene (6 bases). V lost 8 bases and J 4 bases, leaving 24 bases between the germline ends. The CDR3 is made up of 16 amino acids. Germline CDR1 is MGHRA and CDR2 is YSYEKL. This chain's CDR3 is CASSPWTSGGPYEQYF. In DNA form, the CDR3 reads TGCGCCAGCTCACCCTGGACCAGCGGAGGGCCATACGAGCAGTACTTC.

The V call is TRBV29-1, the J call TRBJ2-2; 9 bases fit TRBD1. V lost 7 bases to trimming and J lost 7 bases; unmatched junction nucleotides: 4. Germline CDR1 SQVTM, CDR2 ANQGSEA. The CDR3 is 12 amino acids. The CDR3 DNA sequence: TGCAGCGGAGGGACAGGGAACGGGGAGCTGTTTTTT. Translating it yields CSGGTGNGELFF.

This chain joins TRBV5-4 and TRBJ2-2, with a weak D call TRBD2 (5 bases). The ends were cut back, 0 bases at V and 7 bases at J, with 10 bases in the middle. The CDR3 is 14 amino acids. Germline-derived CDR1 and CDR2 are SGHNT and YYREEE (reference sequence). CDR3 protein: CASSLGGSVGELFF. CDR3 coding DNA: TGTGCCAGCAGCTTGGGAGGGTCGGTCGGGGAGCTGTTTTTT.

The sample holds a few counts of this clone. The chain couples TRBV30 to TRBJ1-2; unclear D gene. The CDR3 has 11 residues. V lost 4 bases to trimming and J lost 2 bases, with 5 bases between them. From germline, CDR1 is GTSNPN and CDR2 SVGIG (reference sequence). This chain's CDR3 is CAWMLNYGYTF. The CDR3 region has the DNA TGTGCCTGGATGTTAAACTATGGCTACACCTTC.

A few counts support this clone. The CDR3 sequence is CASSLKGSTDTQYF. The CDR3 coding sequence is TGTGCCAGCAGCTTGAAAGGGAGCACAGATACGCAGTATTTT. The chain employs TRBV5-4 and TRBJ2-3; D is ambiguous. The CDR3 runs to 14 residues. Trimming shortened V by 1 base and J by 0 bases, and 6 bases separated the two germline ends. CDR1 and CDR2 (germline): SGHNT, YYREEE (reference sequence).

This clone came up many times. The chain recombines TRBV28 with TRBJ2-7; D unresolved. CDR3 length: 15 amino acids. Trimming removed 6 bases at V and 3 bases at J, with 18 bases between. Germline V gives CDR1 MDHEN, CDR2 SYDVKM. CDR3 residues: CASSRHPQVGYEQYF. CDR3 sequence (DNA): TGTGCCAGCAGCCGACACCCGCAGGTCGGCTACGAGCAGTACTTC.